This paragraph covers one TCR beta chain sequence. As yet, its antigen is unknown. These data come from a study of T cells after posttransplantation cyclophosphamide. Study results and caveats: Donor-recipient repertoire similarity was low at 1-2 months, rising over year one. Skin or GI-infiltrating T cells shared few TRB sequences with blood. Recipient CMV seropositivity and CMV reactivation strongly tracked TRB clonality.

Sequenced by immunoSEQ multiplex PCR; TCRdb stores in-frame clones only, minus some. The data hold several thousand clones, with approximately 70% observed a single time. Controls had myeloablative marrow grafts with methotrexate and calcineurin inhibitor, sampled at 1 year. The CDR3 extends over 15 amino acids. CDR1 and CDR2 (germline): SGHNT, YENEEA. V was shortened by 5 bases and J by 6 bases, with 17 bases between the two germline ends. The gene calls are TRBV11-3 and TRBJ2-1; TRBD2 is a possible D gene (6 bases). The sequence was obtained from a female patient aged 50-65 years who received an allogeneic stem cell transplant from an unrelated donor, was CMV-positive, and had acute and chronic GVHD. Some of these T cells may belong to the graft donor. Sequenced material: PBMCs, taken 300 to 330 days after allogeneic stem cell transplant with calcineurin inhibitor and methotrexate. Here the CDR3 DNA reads TGTGCCAGCAGCCTGGAGGGGTTGGGTACCAATGAGCAGTTCTTC. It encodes CASSLEGLGTNEQFF.